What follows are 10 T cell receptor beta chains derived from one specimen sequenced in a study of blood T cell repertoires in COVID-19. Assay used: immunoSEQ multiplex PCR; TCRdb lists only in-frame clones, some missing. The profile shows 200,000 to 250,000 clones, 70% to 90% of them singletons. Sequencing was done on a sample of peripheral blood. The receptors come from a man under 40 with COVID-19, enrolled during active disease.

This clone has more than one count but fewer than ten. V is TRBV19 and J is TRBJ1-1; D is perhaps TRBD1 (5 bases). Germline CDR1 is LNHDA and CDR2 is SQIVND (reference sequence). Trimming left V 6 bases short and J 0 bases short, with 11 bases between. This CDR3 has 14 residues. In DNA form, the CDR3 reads TGTGCCAGTAGGTTGGGGCGTGTGAACACTGAAGCTTTCTTT. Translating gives CASRLGRVNTEAFF.

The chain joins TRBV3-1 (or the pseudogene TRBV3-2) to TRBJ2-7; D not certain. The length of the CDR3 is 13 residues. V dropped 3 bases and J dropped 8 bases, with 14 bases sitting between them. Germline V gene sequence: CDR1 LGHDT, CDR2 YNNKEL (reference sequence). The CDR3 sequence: CASSQSLSLQQYF. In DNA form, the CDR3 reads TGTGCCAGCAGCCAGTCCCTATCCCTCCAGCAGTACTTC.

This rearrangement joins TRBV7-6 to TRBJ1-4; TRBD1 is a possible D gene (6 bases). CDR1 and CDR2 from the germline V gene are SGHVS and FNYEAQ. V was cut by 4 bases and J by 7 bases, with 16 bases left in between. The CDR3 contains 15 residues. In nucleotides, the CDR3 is TGTGCCAGCAGCTCGAACAGGGCAGCAGGTGAAAAACTGTTTTTT. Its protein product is CASSSNRAAGEKLFF.

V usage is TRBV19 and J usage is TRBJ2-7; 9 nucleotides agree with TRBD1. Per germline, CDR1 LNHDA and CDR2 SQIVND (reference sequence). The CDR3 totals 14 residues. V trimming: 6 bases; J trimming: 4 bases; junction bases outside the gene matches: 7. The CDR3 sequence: CASSRGTGSYEQYF. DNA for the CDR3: TGTGCCAGTAGCCGGGGGACAGGGTCGTACGAGCAGTACTTC.

CDR3 loop: CSVEIEYSNEQFF. In DNA, the CDR3 is TGCAGCGTTGAAATCGAGTACAGCAATGAGCAGTTCTTC. The rearrangement uses TRBV29-1 and TRBJ2-1, with D uncertain. Germline loops: CDR1 SQVTM, CDR2 ANQGSEA. Deletions cut 2 bases from V and 6 bases from J, with 11 bases between. The CDR3 totals 13 residues.

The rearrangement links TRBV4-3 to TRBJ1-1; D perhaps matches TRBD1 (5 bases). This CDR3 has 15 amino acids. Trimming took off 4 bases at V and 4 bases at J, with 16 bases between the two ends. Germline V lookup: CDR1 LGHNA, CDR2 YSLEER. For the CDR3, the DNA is TGCGCCAGCAGCCCAGAGGCAGGGAGGGGCACTGAAGCTTTCTTT. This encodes CASSPEAGRGTEAFF.

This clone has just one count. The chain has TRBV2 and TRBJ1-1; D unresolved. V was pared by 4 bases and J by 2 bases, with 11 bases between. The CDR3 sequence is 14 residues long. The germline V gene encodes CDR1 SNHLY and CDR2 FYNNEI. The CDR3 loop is CASSVLGVNTEAFF. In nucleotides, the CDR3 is TGTGCCAGCAGTGTCCTCGGGGTCAACACTGAAGCTTTCTTT.

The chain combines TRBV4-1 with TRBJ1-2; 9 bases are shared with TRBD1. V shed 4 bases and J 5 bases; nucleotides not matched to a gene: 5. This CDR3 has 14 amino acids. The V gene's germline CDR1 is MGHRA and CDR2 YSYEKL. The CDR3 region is CASSPGDRDYGYTF. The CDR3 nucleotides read TGCGCCAGCAGCCCAGGGGACAGGGATTATGGCTACACCTTC.

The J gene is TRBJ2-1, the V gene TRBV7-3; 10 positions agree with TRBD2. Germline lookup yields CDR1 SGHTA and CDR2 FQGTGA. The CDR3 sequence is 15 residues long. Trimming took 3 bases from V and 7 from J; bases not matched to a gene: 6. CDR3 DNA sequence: TGTGCCAGCAGCTTGGAAGCTAGCGGGAGAAATGAGCAGTTCTTC. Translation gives CASSLEASGRNEQFF.

The CDR3 region is CASSLSGSPGNEQFF. The CDR3 nucleotides read TGTGCCAGCAGCCTTAGCGGGAGCCCCGGGAATGAGCAGTTCTTC. This rearrangement joins TRBV7-9 to TRBJ2-1, with 9 bases aligning to TRBD2. The CDR3 extends over 15 amino acids. After removal of 5 bases from V and 7 bases from J, the junction contained 9 bases not matched to a gene. CDR1 and CDR2 from the germline V gene are SEHNR and FQNEAQ (reference sequence).